This TCR beta chain is drawn from a study of cytomegalovirus exposure and HLA in healthy donors. In the study overall: The platform used for the 95 to 150 validation repertoires matched that of the approximately 670 first-cohort repertoires, a later analysis reported.

Study conclusions and caveats: Subsequent analysis found a tendency for first-cohort TCR clusters to co-occur within the roughly 130 validation repertoires.

Germline V gene sequence: CDR1 MNHEY, CDR2 SMNVEV (reference sequence). V was pared by 7 bases and J by 0 bases, with 4 bases of the junction left unmatched. This CDR3 spans 14 amino acids. As concerns this clone: Its antigen is as yet unknown.

Assay: immunoSEQ multiplex PCR; the TCRdb copy retains only in-frame clones and omits some. Of under 250,000 clones listed, roughly nine tenths were seen once; the top ten hold 9.5% to 15%. This sequence was found in a man younger than 30 in good health and CMV-seropositive. The specimen was PBMCs. V is TRBV27 and J is TRBJ1-1, with 8 bases identical to TRBD1. The CDR3 DNA is TGTGCCAGCACTCGGGACAGGATGAACACTGAAGCTTTCTTT. Its protein product is CASTRDRMNTEAFF.